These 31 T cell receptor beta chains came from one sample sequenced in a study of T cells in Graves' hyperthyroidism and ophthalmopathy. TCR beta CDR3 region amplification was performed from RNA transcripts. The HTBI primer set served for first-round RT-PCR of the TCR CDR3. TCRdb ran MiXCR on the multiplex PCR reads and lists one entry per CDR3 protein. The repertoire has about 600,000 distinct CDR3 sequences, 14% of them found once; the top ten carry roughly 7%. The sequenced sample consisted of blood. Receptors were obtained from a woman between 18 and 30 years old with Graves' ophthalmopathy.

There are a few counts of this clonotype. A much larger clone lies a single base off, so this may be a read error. The CDR3 DNA is TGTGCCAGCAGCCAGACGGGACTAGTACCAGATACGCAGTATTTT. Residues: CASSQTGLVPDTQYF. The V and J genes are TRBV12-3 or TRBV12-4 and TRBJ2-3, with 8 bases fitting TRBD2. CDR3 size: 15 residues. The J segment lost 4 bases and the V segment lost 6 bases, leaving 9 bases of the junction unmatched.

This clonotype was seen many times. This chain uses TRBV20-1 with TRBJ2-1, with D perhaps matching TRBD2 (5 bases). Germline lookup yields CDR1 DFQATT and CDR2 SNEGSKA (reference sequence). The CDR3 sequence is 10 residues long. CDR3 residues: CKTPGDEQFF. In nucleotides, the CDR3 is TGCAAGACACCCGGGGATGAGCAGTTCTTC.

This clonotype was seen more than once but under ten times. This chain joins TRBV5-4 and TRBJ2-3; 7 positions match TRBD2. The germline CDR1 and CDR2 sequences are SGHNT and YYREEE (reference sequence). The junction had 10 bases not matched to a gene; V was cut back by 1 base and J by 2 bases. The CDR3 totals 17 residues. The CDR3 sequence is CASSLYAGAGVTDTQYF. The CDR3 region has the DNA TGTGCCAGCAGCTTGTACGCGGGAGCAGGAGTCACAGATACGCAGTATTTT.

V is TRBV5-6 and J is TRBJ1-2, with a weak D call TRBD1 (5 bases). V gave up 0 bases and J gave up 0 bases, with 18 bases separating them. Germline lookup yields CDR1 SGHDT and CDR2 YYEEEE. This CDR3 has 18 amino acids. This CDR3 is CASSLGALSTGSNYGYTF. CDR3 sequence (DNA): TGTGCCAGCAGCTTGGGGGCCCTTAGCACAGGTTCTAACTATGGCTACACCTTC.

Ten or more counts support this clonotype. DNA for the CDR3: TGTGCCAGCAGCTTCTACAGGGTTAGCAATCAGCCCCAGCATTTT. It yields the protein CASSFYRVSNQPQHF. The chain has TRBV28 and TRBJ1-5; the D gene is possibly TRBD1 (6 bases). The CDR3 is 15 residues long. Germline V CDR1 and CDR2: MDHEN, SYDVKM. V lost 6 bases, J lost 0 bases, and 12 bases lay in between. The full variable domain, with the rest looked up from reference TRBV28 and TRBJ1-5, is DVKVTQSSRYLVKRTGEKVFLECVQDMDHENMFWYRQDPGLGLRLIYFSYDVKMKEKGDIPEGYSVSREKKERFSLILESASTNQTSMYLCASSFYRVSNQPQHFGDGTRLSIL.

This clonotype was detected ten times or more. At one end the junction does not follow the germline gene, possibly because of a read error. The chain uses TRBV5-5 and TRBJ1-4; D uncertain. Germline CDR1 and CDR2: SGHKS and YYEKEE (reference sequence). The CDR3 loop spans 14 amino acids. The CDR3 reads CASTIIPYNEELFF. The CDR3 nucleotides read TGTGCCAGCACCATAATCCCGTATAATGAAGAACTGTTTTTT.

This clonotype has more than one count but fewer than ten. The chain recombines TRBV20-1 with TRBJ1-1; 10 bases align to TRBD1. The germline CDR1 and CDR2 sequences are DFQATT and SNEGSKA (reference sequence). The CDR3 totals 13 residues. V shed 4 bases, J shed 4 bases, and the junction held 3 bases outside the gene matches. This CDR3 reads CSATRTGGTEAFF. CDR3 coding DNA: TGCAGTGCTACCCGGACAGGGGGCACTGAAGCTTTCTTT.

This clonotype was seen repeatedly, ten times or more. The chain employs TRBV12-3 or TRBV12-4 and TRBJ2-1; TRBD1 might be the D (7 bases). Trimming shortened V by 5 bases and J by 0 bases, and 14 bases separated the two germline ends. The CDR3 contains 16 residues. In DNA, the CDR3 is TGTGCCAGCAGTCCACCAGGGGGGCACTCCTACAATGAGCAGTTCTTC. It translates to CASSPPGGHSYNEQFF.

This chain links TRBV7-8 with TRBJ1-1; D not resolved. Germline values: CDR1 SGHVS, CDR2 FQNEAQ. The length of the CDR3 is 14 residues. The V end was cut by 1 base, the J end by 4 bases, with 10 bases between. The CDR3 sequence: CASSLGEWGTEAFF. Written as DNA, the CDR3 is TGTGCCAGCAGCTTAGGCGAATGGGGCACTGAAGCTTTCTTT.

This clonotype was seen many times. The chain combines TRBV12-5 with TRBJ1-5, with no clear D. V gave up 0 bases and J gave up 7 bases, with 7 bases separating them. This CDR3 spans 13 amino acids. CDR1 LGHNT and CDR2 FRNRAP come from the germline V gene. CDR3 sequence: CASGLVVGQPQHF. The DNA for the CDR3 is TGTGCTAGTGGTTTGGTAGTCGGGCAGCCCCAGCATTTT.

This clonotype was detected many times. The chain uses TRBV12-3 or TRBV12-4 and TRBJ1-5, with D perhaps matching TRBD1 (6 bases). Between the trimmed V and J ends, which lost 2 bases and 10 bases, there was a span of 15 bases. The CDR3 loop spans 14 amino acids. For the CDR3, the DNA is TGTGCCAGCAGTTTATCGACAGGCGGAGGTCCCCAGCATTTT. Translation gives CASSLSTGGGPQHF.

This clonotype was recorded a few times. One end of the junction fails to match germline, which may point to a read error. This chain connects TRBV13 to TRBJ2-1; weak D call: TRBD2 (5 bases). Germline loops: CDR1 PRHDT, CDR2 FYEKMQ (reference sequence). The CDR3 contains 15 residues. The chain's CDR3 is CASTLRTTGIDEQFF. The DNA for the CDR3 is TGTGCCAGCACCTTACGAACTACGGGGATCGATGAGCAGTTCTTC.

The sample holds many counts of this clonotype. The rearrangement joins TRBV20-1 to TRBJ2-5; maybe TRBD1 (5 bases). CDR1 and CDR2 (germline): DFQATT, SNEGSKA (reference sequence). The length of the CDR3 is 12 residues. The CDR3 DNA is TGCAGAGGGGCAGACGGCCGGGAGACCCAGTACTTC. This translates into CRGADGRETQYF.

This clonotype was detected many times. Written as DNA, the CDR3 is TGTGCCAGCAGCGTAGGTGGGGGCCCAGAGACCCAGTACTTC. This codes for CASSVGGGPETQYF. The chain has TRBV9 and TRBJ2-5; tentatively, D is TRBD1 (6 bases). Trimming stripped 0 bases from V and 4 bases from J, with 10 bases between. CDR1 is SGDLS, CDR2 YYNGEE, per germline. CDR3 size: 14 residues.

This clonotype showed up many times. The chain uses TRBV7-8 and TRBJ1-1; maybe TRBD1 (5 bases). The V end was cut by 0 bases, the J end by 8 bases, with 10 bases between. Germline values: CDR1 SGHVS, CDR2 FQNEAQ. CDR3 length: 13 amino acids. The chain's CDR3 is CASSLAQRGEAFF. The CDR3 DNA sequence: TGTGCCAGCAGCTTAGCTCAGAGGGGCGAAGCTTTCTTT.

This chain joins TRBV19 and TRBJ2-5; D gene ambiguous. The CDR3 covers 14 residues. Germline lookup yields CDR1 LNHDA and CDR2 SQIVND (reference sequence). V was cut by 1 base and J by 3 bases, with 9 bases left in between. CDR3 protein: CASSIGFGEETQYF. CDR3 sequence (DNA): TGTGCCAGTAGTATAGGATTTGGGGAAGAGACCCAGTACTTC.

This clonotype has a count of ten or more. The CDR3 DNA sequence: TGTGCCAGCAGTCCCTCGGGGGGACCGAACTATGGCTACACCTTC. Amino acids: CASSPSGGPNYGYTF. The V and J genes are TRBV2 and TRBJ1-2, with D maybe TRBD1 (5 bases). The CDR3 consists of 15 residues. The V and J ends lost 5 bases and 2 bases respectively, with 15 bases between them. Germline assignment: CDR1 SNHLY and CDR2 FYNNEI.

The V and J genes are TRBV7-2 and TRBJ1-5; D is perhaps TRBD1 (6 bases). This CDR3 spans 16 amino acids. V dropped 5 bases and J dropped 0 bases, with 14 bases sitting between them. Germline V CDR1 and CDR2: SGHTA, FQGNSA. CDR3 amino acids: CASSAGHSNSNQPQHF. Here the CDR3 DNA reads TGTGCCAGCAGCGCGGGACATTCGAATAGCAATCAGCCCCAGCATTTT.

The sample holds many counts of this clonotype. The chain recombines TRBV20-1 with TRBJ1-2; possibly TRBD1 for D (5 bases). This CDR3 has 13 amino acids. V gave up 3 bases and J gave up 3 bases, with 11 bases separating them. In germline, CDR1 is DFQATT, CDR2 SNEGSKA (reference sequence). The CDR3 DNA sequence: TGCAGTGCTAGGTTCCAGGGTGACTATGGCTACACCTTC. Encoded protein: CSARFQGDYGYTF.

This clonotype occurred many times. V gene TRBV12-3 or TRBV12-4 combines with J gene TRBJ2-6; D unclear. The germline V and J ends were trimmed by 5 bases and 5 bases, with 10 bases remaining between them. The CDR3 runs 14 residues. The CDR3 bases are TGTGCCAGCAGTCAAAGACTCTGGGCCAACGTCCTGACTTTC. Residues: CASSQRLWANVLTF.

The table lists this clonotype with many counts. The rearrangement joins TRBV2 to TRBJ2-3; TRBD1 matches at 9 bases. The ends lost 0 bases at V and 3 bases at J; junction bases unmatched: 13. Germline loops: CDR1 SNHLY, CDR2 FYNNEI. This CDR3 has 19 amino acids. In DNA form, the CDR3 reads TGTGCCAGCAGTGAAGCGCTTCAGCGGGACAGGGTATTTACAGATACGCAGTATTTT. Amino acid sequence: CASSEALQRDRVFTDTQYF.

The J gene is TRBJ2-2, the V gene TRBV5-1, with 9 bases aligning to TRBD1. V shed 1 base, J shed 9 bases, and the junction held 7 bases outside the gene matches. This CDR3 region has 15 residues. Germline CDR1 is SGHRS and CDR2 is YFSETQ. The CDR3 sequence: CASSLTGQGPRELFF. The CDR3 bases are TGCGCCAGCAGCTTGACAGGACAGGGGCCCAGGGAGCTGTTTTTT.

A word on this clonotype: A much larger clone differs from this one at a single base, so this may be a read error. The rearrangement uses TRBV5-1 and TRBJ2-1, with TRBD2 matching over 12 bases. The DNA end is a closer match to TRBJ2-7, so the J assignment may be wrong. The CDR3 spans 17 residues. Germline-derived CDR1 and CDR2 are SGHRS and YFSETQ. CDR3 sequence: CASSLATSGSDRNEQYF. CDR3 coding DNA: TGCGCCAGCAGCTTGGCGACTAGCGGGAGTGATCGCAATGAGCAGTACTTC.

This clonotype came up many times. CDR3 protein: CASSLGLDRGHSPRGMYEQYF. Written as DNA, the CDR3 is TGTGCCAGCAGTTTAGGGCTTGACAGGGGGCACTCACCCCGTGGTATGTACGAGCAGTACTTC. This chain connects TRBV28 to TRBJ2-7; 10 positions agree with TRBD1. The CDR3 contains 21 residues. In germline, CDR1 is MDHEN, CDR2 SYDVKM. J was trimmed by 4 bases and V by 2 bases; bases with no gene match: 23.

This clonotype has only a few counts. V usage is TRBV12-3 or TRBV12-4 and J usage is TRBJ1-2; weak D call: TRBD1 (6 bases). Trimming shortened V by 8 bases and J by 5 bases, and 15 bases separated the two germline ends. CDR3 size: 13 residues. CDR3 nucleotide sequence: TGTGCCAGCGGAAGACAGGACTTATATGGCTACACCTTC. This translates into CASGRQDLYGYTF.

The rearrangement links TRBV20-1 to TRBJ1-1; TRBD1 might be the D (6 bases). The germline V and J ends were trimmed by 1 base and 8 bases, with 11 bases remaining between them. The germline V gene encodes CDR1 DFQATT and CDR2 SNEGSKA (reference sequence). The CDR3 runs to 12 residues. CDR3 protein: CSARGGQAEAFF. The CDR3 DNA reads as TGCAGTGCTAGAGGGGGGCAGGCCGAAGCTTTCTTT.

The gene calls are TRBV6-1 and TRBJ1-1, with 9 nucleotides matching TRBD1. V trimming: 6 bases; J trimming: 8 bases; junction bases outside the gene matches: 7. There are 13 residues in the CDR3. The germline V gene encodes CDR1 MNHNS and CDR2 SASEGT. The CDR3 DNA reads TGTGCCAGCAGGGGACAGGGTACCGGGGAAGCTTTCTTT. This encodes CASRGQGTGEAFF.

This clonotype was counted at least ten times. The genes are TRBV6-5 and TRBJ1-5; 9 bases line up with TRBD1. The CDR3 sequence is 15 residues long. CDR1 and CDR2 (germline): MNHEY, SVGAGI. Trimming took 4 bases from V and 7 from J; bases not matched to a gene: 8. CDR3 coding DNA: TGTGCCAGCAGTTTAACAGGGGGCGAAGGACAGCCCCAGCATTTT. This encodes CASSLTGGEGQPQHF.

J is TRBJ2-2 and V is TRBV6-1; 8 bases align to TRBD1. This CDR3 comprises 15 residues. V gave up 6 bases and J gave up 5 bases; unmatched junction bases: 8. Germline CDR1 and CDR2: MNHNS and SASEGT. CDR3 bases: TGTGCCAGCAGACCCGTGACAGGGGAGACCGGGGAGCTGTTTTTT. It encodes CASRPVTGETGELFF.

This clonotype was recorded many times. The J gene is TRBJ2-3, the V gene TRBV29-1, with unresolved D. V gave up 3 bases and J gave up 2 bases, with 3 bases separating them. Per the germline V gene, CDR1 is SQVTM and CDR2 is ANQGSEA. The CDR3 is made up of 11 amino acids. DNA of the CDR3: TGCAGCGTTGACCACACAGATACGCAGTATTTT. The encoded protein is CSVDHTDTQYF.

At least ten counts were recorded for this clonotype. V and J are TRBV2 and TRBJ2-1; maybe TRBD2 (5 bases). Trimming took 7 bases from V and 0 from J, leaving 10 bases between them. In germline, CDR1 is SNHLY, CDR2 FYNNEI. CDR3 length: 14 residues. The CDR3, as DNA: TGTGCCAGCATAGGGAGACCCTCCTACAATGAGCAGTTCTTC. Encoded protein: CASIGRPSYNEQFF.